What follows is one T cell receptor beta chain and its context. J gave up 8 bases and V 6 bases, and 6 bases lay outside the gene matches. This CDR3 comprises 14 residues. Germline CDR1 is SEHNR and CDR2 is FQNEAQ (reference sequence). This entry belongs to a study of blood T cell repertoires in COVID-19. On the study more broadly: The United States, Italy and Spain supplied acute and convalescent COVID-19 samples. The analysed material was cDNA or gDNA that came from T cells, B-cell-depleted T cells, or PBMCs.

Per the original methods: How many nucleated cells were present was estimated from reference gene primer amplification. Method: immunoSEQ multiplex PCR; TCRdb's copy keeps in-frame clones and lacks some. V and J calls and clone size are those listed in that table; D and trimming were worked out from the DNA. The sample lists 250,000 to 350,000 clones; roughly 88% were seen once. The source of this sequence is a woman in her 30s who had recovered from COVID-19. This rearrangement joins TRBV7-9 to TRBJ1-6; TRBD1 matches at 8 bases. Sequenced input: peripheral blood. The CDR3 is CASRDTGGYSPLHF. Written as DNA, the CDR3 is TGTGCCAGCAGAGATACAGGGGGTTATTCACCCCTCCACTTT. The full variable domain, rest sourced from reference TRBV7-9 and TRBJ1-6, is DTGVSQNPRHKITKRGQNVTFRCDPISEHNRLYWYRQTLGQGPEFLTYFQNEAQLEKSRLLSDRFSAERPKGSFSTLEIQRTEQGDSAMYLCASRDTGGYSPLHFGNGTRLTVT.